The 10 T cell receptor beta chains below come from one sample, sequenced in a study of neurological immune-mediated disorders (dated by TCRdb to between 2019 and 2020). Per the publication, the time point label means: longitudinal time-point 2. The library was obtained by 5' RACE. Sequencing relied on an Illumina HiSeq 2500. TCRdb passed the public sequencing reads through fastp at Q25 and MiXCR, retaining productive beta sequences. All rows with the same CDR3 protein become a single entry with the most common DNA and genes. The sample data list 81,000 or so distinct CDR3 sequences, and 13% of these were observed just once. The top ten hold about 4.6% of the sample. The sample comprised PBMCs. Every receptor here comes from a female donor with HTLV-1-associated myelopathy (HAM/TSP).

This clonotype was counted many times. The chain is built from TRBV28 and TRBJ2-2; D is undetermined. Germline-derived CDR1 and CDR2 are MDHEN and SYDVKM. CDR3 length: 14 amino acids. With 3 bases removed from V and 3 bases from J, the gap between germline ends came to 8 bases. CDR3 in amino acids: CASSFTWHTGELFF. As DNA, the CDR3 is TGTGCCAGCAGTTTTACGTGGCACACCGGGGAGCTGTTTTTT.

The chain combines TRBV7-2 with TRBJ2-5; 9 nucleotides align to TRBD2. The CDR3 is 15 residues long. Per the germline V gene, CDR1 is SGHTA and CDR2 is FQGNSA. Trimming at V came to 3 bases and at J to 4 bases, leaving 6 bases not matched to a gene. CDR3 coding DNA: TGTGCCAGCAGCTTCCAGCGGGGGGCCAGAGAGACCCAGTACTTC. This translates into CASSFQRGARETQYF.

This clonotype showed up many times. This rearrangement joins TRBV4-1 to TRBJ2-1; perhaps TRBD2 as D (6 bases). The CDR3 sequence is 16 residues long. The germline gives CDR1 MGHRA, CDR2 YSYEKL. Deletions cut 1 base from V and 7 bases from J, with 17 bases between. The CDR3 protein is CASSQGATGGGNEQFF. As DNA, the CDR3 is TGCGCCAGCAGCCAAGGGGCGACTGGTGGAGGGAATGAGCAGTTCTTC.

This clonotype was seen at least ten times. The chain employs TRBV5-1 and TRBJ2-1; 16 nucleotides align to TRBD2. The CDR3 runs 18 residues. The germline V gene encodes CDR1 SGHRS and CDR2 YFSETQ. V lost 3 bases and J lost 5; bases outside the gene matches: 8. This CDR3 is CASSSRPGLAGGNNEQFF. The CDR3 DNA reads TGCGCCAGCAGCTCACGGCCGGGACTAGCGGGGGGGAACAATGAGCAGTTCTTC.

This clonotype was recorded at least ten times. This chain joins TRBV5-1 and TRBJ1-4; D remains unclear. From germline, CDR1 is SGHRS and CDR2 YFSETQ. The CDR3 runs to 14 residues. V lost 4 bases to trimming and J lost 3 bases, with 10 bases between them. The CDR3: CASSNGQPNEKLFF. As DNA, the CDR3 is TGCGCCAGCAGCAACGGGCAACCTAATGAAAAACTGTTTTTT.

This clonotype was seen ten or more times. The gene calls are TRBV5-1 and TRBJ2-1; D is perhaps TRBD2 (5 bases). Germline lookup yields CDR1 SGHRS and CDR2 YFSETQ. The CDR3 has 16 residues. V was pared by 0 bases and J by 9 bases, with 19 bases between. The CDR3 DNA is TGCGCCAGCAGCTTGGCCGGGAAGGGTTCGTCCAGTGAGCAGTTCTTC. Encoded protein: CASSLAGKGSSSEQFF.

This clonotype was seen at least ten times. CDR3 in amino acids: CASSWTGQHTEAFF. The CDR3 bases are TGTGCCAGCAGCTGGACAGGGCAACACACTGAAGCTTTCTTT. The V call is TRBV6-2 or TRBV6-3, the J call TRBJ1-1, with TRBD1 matching 8 bases. Germline CDR1 MNHEY, CDR2 SVGEGT. J was trimmed by 3 bases and V by 6 bases; bases with no gene match: 6. The CDR3 totals 14 residues.

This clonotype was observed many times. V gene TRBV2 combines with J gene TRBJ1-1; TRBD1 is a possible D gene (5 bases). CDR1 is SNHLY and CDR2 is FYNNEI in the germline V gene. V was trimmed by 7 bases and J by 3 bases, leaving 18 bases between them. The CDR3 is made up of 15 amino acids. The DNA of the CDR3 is TGTGCCAGCACCGTGGGCGAGGGGCGGGACACTGAAGCTTTCTTT. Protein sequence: CASTVGEGRDTEAFF.

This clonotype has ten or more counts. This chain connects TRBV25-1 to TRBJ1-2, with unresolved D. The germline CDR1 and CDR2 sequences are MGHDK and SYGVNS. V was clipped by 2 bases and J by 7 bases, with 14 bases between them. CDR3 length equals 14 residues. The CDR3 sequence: CASSEQAYVSGYTF. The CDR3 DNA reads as TGTGCCAGCAGTGAACAGGCGTACGTGTCTGGCTACACCTTC.

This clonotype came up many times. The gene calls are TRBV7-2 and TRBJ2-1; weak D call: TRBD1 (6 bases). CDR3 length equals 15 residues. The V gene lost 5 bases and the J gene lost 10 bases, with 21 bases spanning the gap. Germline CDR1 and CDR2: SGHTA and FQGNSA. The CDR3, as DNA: TGTGCCAGCAGCGCCCGGGACAAGGGGTTGGTAGAGCAGTTCTTC. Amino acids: CASSARDKGLVEQFF.